Here is one TCR beta chain with its context. Its antigen is currently unknown. This CDR3 region has 15 residues. The germline V gene encodes CDR1 MNHNS and CDR2 SASEGT. These data come from a study of T cells expressing NK-cell markers. Study background: Cells sorted as CD3+CD56+NKG2C+, CD3+CD56+NKG2C- and CD3+CD56-NKG2C+ T cells supplied the TCR beta repertoires. With respect to HCMV, seven of the eight sequenced donors were seropositive, and one was seronegative. Study conclusions and caveats: Certain NKG2C+ T cell clones were expanded, and their HCMV specificity remained unclear. Among several donors, these clonotypes also ranked first in the CD3+CD56-NKG2C+ fraction.

TCRdb re-called the 5' RACE reads; every CDR3 protein appears as one record, without DNA. The sample yields 400,000 to 500,000 distinct CDR3 sequences, of which the top ten take up roughly 8%. The chain couples TRBV6-1 to TRBJ1-2; without DNA, the TCRdb call of TRBD1 cannot be checked. This TCR derives from a woman aged 18 to 75 in good health. What was sequenced was blood T cells: a sorted CD56 or NKG2C T cell subset, CD4+ or CD8+ T cells, or bulk PBMC T cells (not recorded which). The CDR3 protein is CASNQDRDRIYGYTF.